What follows are 22 T cell receptor beta chains derived from one specimen sequenced in a study of control samples from healthy donors and cancer patients. The protocol was immunoSEQ multiplex PCR, while the TCRdb copy is restricted to in-frame clones and leaves out a portion. The table includes about 130,000 clones, approximately 94% detected once. The sequenced sample was blood. Receptor source: a man aged 25-45 years in good health.

The V and J genes are TRBV11-2 and TRBJ2-5, with a weak D call TRBD1 (5 bases). This CDR3 has 15 amino acids. Germline V gene data show CDR1 as SGHAT and CDR2 as FQNNGV. V was clipped by 1 base and J by 0 bases, with 9 bases between them. The CDR3, as DNA: TGTGCCAGCAGCTTAGCGTCAGGGTACCAAGAGACCCAGTACTTC. Translated: CASSLASGYQETQYF.

The chain has TRBV5-4 and TRBJ2-2; no definite D call. The germline V gene has CDR1 SGHNT and CDR2 YYREEE (reference sequence). Trimming took off 4 bases at V and 4 bases at J, with 11 bases between the two ends. The CDR3 is 14 amino acids. CDR3 coding DNA: TGTGCCAGCAGCACCGGGCCTCTCACCGGGGAGCTGTTTTTT. It encodes CASSTGPLTGELFF.

The chain couples TRBV6-2 or TRBV6-3 to TRBJ1-2, with D possibly matching TRBD1 (5 bases). The CDR3 contains 18 residues. Germline CDR1 reads MNHEY; CDR2 reads SVGEGT. Trimming stripped 4 bases from V and 5 bases from J, with 26 bases between. Here the CDR3 reads CASSSSPPRGRAGYGYTF. CDR3 in DNA: TGTGCCAGCAGTTCCTCCCCCCCGCGGGGACGCGCAGGGTATGGCTACACCTTC.

This chain links TRBV6-1 with TRBJ2-3; 7 nucleotides align to TRBD2. The V segment lost 3 bases and the J segment 5 bases; nucleotides outside the gene matches: 8. This CDR3 is built from 15 residues. Germline CDR1 reads MNHNS; CDR2 reads SASEGT. DNA for the CDR3: TGTGCCAGCAGTGATAGTGGGGGGGGAGGAGATACGCAGTATTTT. It is translated as CASSDSGGGGDTQYF.

This chain uses TRBV30 with TRBJ1-6, with D unclear. Looked up from germline, CDR1 is GTSNPN and CDR2 is SVGIG (reference sequence). V was shortened by 2 bases and J by 9 bases, with 11 bases between the two germline ends. This CDR3 has 13 residues. CDR3 protein: CAWSINSGSPLHF. In nucleotides, the CDR3 is TGTGCCTGGAGTATTAATTCTGGTTCACCCCTCCACTTT.

This chain uses TRBV9 with TRBJ1-1; D perhaps matches TRBD1 (6 bases). Germline V CDR1 and CDR2: SGDLS, YYNGEE. CDR3 length equals 15 residues. Trimming took off 2 bases at V and 4 bases at J, with 15 bases between the two ends. DNA of the CDR3: TGTGCCAGCAGCGTCAAGGGGGGGCTCGGCACTGAAGCTTTCTTT. It codes for CASSVKGGLGTEAFF. The variable domain in full, completed from reference TRBV9 and TRBJ1-1, reads DSGVTQTPKHLITATGQRVTLRCSPRSGDLSVYWYQQSLDQGLQFLIQYYNGEERAKGNILERFSAQQFPDLHSELNLSSLELGDSALYFCASSVKGGLGTEAFFGQGTRLTVV.

The chain recombines TRBV20-1 with TRBJ2-3; D not certain. The CDR3 totals 9 residues. Per the germline V gene, CDR1 is DFQATT and CDR2 is SNEGSKA (reference sequence). The V gene lost 6 bases and the J gene lost 5 bases, with 3 bases spanning the gap. Here the CDR3 reads CSAGDTQYF. In DNA form, the CDR3 reads TGCAGTGCGGGAGATACGCAGTATTTT.

The V call is TRBV12-3 or TRBV12-4, the J call TRBJ1-4; 11 bases agree with TRBD1. The length of the CDR3 is 13 residues. V lost 6 bases, J lost 10 bases, and 4 bases stayed unmatched. The CDR3 DNA reads as TGTGCCAGCAGAGGGGACAGGGGGGGAAAACTGTTTTTT. Translated: CASRGDRGGKLFF.

The CDR3 spells CASSLGNSYNEQFF. The CDR3 DNA reads TGTGCCAGTAGCCTTGGTAACTCGTACAATGAGCAGTTCTTC. The J gene is TRBJ2-1, the V gene TRBV19; D gene unclear. V lost 6 bases and J 4 bases, leaving 13 bases between the germline ends. Germline CDR1 is LNHDA and CDR2 is SQIVND (reference sequence). The CDR3 is 14 amino acids.

The CDR3 DNA reads as TGTGCCAGCTCCGCAAACCCCTTGTTCGGACACTCGAACACTGAAGCTTTCTTT. This translates into CASSANPLFGHSNTEAFF. This chain links TRBV2 with TRBJ1-1; TRBD1 is a possible D gene (5 bases). The germline V gene encodes CDR1 SNHLY and CDR2 FYNNEI. This CDR3 region has 18 residues. V lost 8 bases and J 1 base, leaving 26 bases between the germline ends.

Here the CDR3 DNA reads TGTGCCAGCAGTCAGGGGACAGCCTATGGCTACACCTTC. Its protein product is CASSQGTAYGYTF. The chain uses TRBV6-6 and TRBJ1-2; 7 bases agree with TRBD1. CDR1 is MNHNY and CDR2 is SVGAGI in the germline V gene (reference sequence). The CDR3 has 13 amino acids. The J segment lost 4 bases and the V segment lost 5 bases, leaving 4 bases of the junction unmatched.

This clone has just one count. The rearrangement links TRBV28 to TRBJ1-5; D is possibly TRBD1 (5 bases). Germline assignment: CDR1 MDHEN and CDR2 SYDVKM. CDR3 length equals 14 residues. V was cut by 2 bases and J by 3 bases, with 8 bases left in between. The CDR3, as DNA: TGTGCCAGCAGTTTAAGAGGGGTCAATCAGCCCCAGCATTTT. This gives the protein CASSLRGVNQPQHF. Looking up the rest from reference TRBV28 and TRBJ1-5 gives the full variable domain: DVKVTQSSRYLVKRTGEKVFLECVQDMDHENMFWYRQDPGLGLRLIYFSYDVKMKEKGDIPEGYSVSREKKERFSLILESASTNQTSMYLCASSLRGVNQPQHFGDGTRLSIL.

V and J are TRBV28 and TRBJ1-1; D perhaps matches TRBD1 (6 bases). CDR3 length equals 12 residues. Germline values: CDR1 MDHEN, CDR2 SYDVKM. V gave up 5 bases and J gave up 8 bases, with 12 bases separating them. DNA for the CDR3: TGTGCCAGCAGTAAACCTACAGGGGAAGCTTTCTTT. Its translation is CASSKPTGEAFF.

The chain couples TRBV5-1 to TRBJ1-1, with TRBD1 matching 11 bases. Per the germline V gene, CDR1 is SGHRS and CDR2 is YFSETQ. CDR3 size: 16 residues. Trimming cost V 3 bases and J 1 base; bases outside gene matches: 5. CDR3 nucleotide sequence: TGCGCCAGCAGCTCGGACAGGGGGCTGCCGAACACTGAAGCTTTCTTT. It yields the protein CASSSDRGLPNTEAFF.

This sequence joins TRBV7-9 and TRBJ2-7, with D perhaps matching TRBD1 (5 bases). V lost 4 bases and J lost 6, with 10 bases in between. Germline CDR1 is SEHNR and CDR2 is FQNEAQ (reference sequence). There are 12 residues in the CDR3. The CDR3 spells CASSSTDSEQYF. The CDR3 coding sequence is TGTGCCAGCAGCTCGACAGACAGCGAGCAGTACTTC. Full variable domain (rest looked up from reference TRBV7-9 and TRBJ2-7): DTGVSQNPRHKITKRGQNVTFRCDPISEHNRLYWYRQTLGQGPEFLTYFQNEAQLEKSRLLSDRFSAERPKGSFSTLEIQRTEQGDSAMYLCASSSTDSEQYFGPGTRLTVT.

The J gene is TRBJ2-7, the V gene TRBV5-1, with 8 bases identical to TRBD1. J lost 5 bases, V lost 4 bases, and 5 bases had no gene match. Per germline, CDR1 SGHRS and CDR2 YFSETQ. This CDR3 has 13 amino acids. The DNA of the CDR3 is TGCGCCAGCAGCAGAGACAGGGGCCACGAGCAGTACTTC. Its protein is CASSRDRGHEQYF.

The chain couples TRBV28 to TRBJ2-7; 7 positions match TRBD2. This CDR3 comprises 14 residues. CDR1 is MDHEN and CDR2 is SYDVKM in the germline V gene. Trimming at V came to 7 bases and at J to 6 bases, leaving 12 bases not matched to a gene. CDR3 sequence reads: CASTIRWEGSEQYF. CDR3 nucleotide sequence: TGTGCCAGCACAATCCGATGGGAGGGATCCGAGCAGTACTTC.

The chain combines TRBV7-8 with TRBJ1-1; D is possibly TRBD1 (5 bases). Trimming removed 4 bases at V and 2 bases at J, with 14 bases between. Germline values: CDR1 SGHVS, CDR2 FQNEAQ. The CDR3 is 15 amino acids. DNA for the CDR3: TGTGCCAGCAGCTCGCCAAGGACACCTAACACTGAAGCTTTCTTT. It is translated as CASSSPRTPNTEAFF.

CDR3 nucleotides: TGTGCCAGCAGTTTAAGAGGGCGGGCCGGGGAGCTGTTTTTT. This gives the protein CASSLRGRAGELFF. The chain uses TRBV28 and TRBJ2-2; TRBD2 might be the D (5 bases). This CDR3 has 14 amino acids. The germline V gene has CDR1 MDHEN and CDR2 SYDVKM. With 2 bases removed from V and 6 bases from J, the gap between germline ends came to 10 bases.

V usage is TRBV7-9 and J usage is TRBJ1-5; D may be TRBD1 (5 bases). The CDR3 loop spans 17 amino acids. V dropped 5 bases and J dropped 4 bases, with 21 bases sitting between them. In germline, CDR1 is SEHNR, CDR2 FQNEAQ (reference sequence). Here the CDR3 DNA reads TGTGCCAGCAGCCGCGGGACCAAAGTTGTTGAAAATCAGCCCCAGCATTTT. It yields the protein CASSRGTKVVENQPQHF. The whole variable domain, remainder taken from reference TRBV7-9 and TRBJ1-5, is DTGVSQNPRHKITKRGQNVTFRCDPISEHNRLYWYRQTLGQGPEFLTYFQNEAQLEKSRLLSDRFSAERPKGSFSTLEIQRTEQGDSAMYLCASSRGTKVVENQPQHFGDGTRLSIL.

The count of this clone is one. Sequence at one end of the junction differs from germline and may be a read error. V usage is TRBV28 and J usage is TRBJ2-7; the match to TRBD1 covers 7 bases. Germline CDR1 MDHEN, CDR2 SYDVKM. The CDR3 sequence is 15 residues long. The CDR3 region has the DNA TGTGCCGGCAGGCATGCCAGACAGGGTTCCTACGAGCAGTACTTC. Amino acids: CAGRHARQGSYEQYF.

This clone was seen more than once but under ten times. Within the sample, other DNA sequences also encode this same CDR3. The chain employs TRBV7-2 and TRBJ2-2; the match to TRBD1 covers 10 bases. The CDR3 spans 14 residues. Germline trimming cut 8 bases from V and 2 bases from J; bases unmatched to any gene: 2. Per germline, CDR1 SGHTA and CDR2 FQGNSA. The CDR3 reads CASRDRGNTGELFF. The CDR3 nucleotides are TGTGCCAGCCGGGACAGGGGTAACACCGGGGAGCTGTTTTTT.